Below are 2 T cell receptor beta chains sequenced from a single sample in a study of read filtering for tumor transcriptome and immune sequencing (dated by TCRdb to 2020 to 2022). The sequencer listed for this sample is Illumina HiSeq 4000. The Immunoverse kit was used to build TCR libraries from roughly 440 ng RNA, with molecular barcoded adaptors covering alpha/delta and beta/gamma chains. TCRdb itself trimmed the public reads at Q25 with fastp, ran MiXCR and retained productive beta chains. Identical CDR3 proteins give one entry, which carries the most common genes and DNA. The sample has nearly 60,000 distinct CDR3 sequences on record, approximately 13% of them singletons. The ten largest clones capture around 15% of the sample. The sequencing sample was made of a population of CD138-negative cells sorted from bone marrow. This specimen's cell subset or site label, interpreted: bone marrow mononuclear cells depleted of CD138+ plasma/myeloma cells by negative magnetic selection. The receptors here all came from a donor at least 40 years old with multiple myeloma.

The V and J genes are TRBV6-1 and TRBJ1-1, with a tentative D call TRBD1 (6 bases). With 6 bases removed from V and 1 base from J, the gap between germline ends came to 15 bases. Germline CDR1 and CDR2: MNHNS and SASEGT. This CDR3 spans 15 amino acids. The CDR3 loop is CASRSGGRENTEAFF. The CDR3 DNA sequence: TGTGCCAGCAGATCCGGGGGGCGCGAGAACACTGAAGCTTTCTTT.

In regard to this clonotype: A much larger clone lies a single base off, so this may be a read error. The CDR3 DNA is TGCGCCAGCAGCTCGGGGGAAAGCGGGGGCCCTCAAGAGACCCAGTGCTTC. Translation gives CASSSGESGGPQETQCF. The J gene is TRBJ2-5, the V gene TRBV5-1; 8 bases map to TRBD2. The CDR3 length is 17 residues. Germline CDR1 SGHRS, CDR2 YFSETQ. The full variable domain, its missing parts supplied by reference TRBV5-1 and TRBJ2-5, is KAGVTQTPRYLIKTRGQQVTLSCSPISGHRSVSWYQQTPGQGLQFLFEYFSETQRNKGNFPGRFSGRQFSNSRSEMNVSTLELGDSALYLCASSSGESGGPQETQCFGPGTRLLVL.